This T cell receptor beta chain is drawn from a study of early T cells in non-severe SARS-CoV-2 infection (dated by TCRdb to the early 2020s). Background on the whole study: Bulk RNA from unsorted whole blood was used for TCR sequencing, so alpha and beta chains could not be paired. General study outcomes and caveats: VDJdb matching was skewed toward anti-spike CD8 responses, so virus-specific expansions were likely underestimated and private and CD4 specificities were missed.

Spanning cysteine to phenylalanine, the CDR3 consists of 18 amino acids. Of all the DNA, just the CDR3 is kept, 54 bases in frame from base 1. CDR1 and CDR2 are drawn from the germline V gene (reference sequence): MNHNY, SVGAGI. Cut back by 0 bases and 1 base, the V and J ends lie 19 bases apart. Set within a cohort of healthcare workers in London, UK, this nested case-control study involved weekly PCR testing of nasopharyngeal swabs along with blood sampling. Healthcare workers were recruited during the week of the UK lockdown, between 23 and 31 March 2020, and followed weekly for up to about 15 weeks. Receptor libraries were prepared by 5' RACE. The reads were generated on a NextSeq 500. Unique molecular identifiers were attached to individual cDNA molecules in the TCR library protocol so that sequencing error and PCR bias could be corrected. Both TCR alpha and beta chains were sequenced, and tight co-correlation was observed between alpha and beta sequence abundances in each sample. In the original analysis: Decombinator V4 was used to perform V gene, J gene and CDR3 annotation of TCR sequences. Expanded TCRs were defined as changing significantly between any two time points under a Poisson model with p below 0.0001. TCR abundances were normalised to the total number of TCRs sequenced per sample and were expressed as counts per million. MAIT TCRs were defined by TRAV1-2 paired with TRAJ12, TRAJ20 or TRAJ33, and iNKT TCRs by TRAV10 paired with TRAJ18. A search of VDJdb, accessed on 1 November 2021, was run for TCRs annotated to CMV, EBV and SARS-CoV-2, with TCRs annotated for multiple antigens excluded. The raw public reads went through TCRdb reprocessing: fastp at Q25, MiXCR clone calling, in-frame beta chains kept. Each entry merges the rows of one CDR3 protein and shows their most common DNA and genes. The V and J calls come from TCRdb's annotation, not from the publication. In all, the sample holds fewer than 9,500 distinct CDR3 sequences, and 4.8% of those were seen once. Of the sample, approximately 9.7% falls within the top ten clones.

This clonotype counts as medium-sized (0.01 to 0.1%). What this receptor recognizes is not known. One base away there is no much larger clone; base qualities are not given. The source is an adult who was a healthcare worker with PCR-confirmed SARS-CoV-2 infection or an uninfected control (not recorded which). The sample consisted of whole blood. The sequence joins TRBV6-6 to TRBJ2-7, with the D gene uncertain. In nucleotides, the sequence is TGTGCCAGCAGTTACTCGATGGCCGGGCTAAGCCGATCCTACGAGCAGTACTTC. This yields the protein CASSYSMAGLSRSYEQYF.